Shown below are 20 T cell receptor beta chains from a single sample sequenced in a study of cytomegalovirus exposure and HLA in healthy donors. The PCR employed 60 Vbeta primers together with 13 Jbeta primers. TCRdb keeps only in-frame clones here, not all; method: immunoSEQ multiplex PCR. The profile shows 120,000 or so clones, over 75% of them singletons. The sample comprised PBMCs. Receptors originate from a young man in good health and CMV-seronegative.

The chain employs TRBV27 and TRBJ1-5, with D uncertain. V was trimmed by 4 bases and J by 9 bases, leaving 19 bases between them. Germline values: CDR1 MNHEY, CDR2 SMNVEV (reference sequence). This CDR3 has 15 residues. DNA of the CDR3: TGTGCCAGCAGTTCCGCGAAGTCCGGTTTTCGGCCCCAGCATTTT. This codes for CASSSAKSGFRPQHF.

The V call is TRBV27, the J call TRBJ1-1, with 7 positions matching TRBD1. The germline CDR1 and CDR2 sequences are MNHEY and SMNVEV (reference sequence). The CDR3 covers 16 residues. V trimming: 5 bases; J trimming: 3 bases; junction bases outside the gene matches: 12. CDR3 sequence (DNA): TGTGCCAGCAGTCCACTACAGGGGATCGGTCACACTGAAGCTTTCTTT. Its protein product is CASSPLQGIGHTEAFF.

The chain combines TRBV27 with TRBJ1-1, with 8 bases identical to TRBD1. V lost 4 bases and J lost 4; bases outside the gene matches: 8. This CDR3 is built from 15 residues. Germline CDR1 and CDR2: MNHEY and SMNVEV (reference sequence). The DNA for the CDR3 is TGTGCCAGCAGTTACCACAGGGGGATGAGCACTGAAGCTTTCTTT. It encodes CASSYHRGMSTEAFF.

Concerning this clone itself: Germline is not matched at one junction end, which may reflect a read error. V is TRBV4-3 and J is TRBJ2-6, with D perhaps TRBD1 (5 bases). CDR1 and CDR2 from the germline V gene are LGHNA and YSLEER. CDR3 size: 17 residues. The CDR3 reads CASSQDRWKSGANGLTF. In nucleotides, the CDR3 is TGCGCCAGCAGCCAAGATCGATGGAAGAGTGGGGCCAACGGCCTGACTTTC.

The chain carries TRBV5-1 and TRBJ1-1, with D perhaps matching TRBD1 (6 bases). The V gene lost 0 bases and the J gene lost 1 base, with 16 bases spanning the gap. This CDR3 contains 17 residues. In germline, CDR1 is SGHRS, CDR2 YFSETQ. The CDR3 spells CASSLEGHRRGNTEAFF. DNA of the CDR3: TGCGCCAGCAGCTTGGAGGGACACCGAAGGGGGAACACTGAAGCTTTCTTT.

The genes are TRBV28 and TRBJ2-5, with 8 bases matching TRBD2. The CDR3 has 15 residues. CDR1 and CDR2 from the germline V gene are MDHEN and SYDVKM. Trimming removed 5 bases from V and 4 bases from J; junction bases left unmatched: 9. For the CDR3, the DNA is TGTGCCAGCAGTCGCCCGTCGGGGGGGACAGAGACCCAGTACTTC. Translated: CASSRPSGGTETQYF.

The CDR3, as DNA: TGCGCCAGCAGCTTGGATACAGGGGGCGTCAGCGGGGAGCTGTTTTTT. Its protein is CASSLDTGGVSGELFF. The chain is built from TRBV5-1 and TRBJ2-2; TRBD1 matches 9 bases. The V segment lost 0 bases and the J segment 7 bases; nucleotides outside the gene matches: 7. CDR3 length: 16 amino acids. Germline V lookup: CDR1 SGHRS, CDR2 YFSETQ.

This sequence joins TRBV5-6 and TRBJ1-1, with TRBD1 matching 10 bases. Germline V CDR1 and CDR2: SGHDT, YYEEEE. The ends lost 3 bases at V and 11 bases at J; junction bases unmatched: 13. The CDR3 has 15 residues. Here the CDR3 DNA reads TGTGCCAGCAGCTCTCCGGGACAGGGGCTTATGGGGGCTTTCTTT. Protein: CASSSPGQGLMGAFF.

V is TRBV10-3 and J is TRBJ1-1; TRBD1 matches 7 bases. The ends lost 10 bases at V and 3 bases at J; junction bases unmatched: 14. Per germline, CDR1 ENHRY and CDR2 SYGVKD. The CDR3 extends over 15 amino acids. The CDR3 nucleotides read TGTGCCAGCAACACAGGGGATGGATCGGACACTGAAGCTTTCTTT. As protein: CASNTGDGSDTEAFF.

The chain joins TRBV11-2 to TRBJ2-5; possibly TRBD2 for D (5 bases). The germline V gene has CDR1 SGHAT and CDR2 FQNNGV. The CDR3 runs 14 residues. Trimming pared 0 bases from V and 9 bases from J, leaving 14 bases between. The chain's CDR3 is CASSLDRWSGAQYF. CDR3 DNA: TGTGCCAGCAGCTTAGATCGGTGGAGCGGTGCCCAGTACTTC.

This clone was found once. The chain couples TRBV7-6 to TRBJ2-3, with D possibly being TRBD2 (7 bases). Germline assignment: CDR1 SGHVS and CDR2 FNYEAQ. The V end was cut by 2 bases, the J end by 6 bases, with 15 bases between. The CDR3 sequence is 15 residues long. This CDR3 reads CASSLSRGGDDTQYF. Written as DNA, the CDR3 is TGTGCCAGCAGCTTAAGTCGAGGGGGGGATGATACGCAGTATTTT. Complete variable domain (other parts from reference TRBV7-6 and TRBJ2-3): GAGVSQSPRYKVTKRGQDVALRCDPISGHVSLYWYRQALGQGPEFLTYFNYEAQQDKSGLPNDRFSAERPEGSISTLTIQRTEQRDSAMYRCASSLSRGGDDTQYFGPGTRLTVL.

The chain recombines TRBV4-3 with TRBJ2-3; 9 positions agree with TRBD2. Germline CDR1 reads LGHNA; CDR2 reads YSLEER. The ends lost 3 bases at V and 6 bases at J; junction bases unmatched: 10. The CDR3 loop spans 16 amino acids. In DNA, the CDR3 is TGCGCCAGCAGCCACCCGACTAGCGGAGGGTCTGATACGCAGTATTTT. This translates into CASSHPTSGGSDTQYF.

Here the CDR3 DNA reads TGTGCCAGTAATGCGGCCGGGAGTCCGGGGAACACTGAAGCTTTCTTT. Protein sequence: CASNAAGSPGNTEAFF. The rearrangement uses TRBV19 and TRBJ1-1, with D unclear. V shed 7 bases and J shed 1 base, with 19 bases lying between them. Germline CDR1 reads LNHDA; CDR2 reads SQIVND (reference sequence). The CDR3 runs to 16 residues.

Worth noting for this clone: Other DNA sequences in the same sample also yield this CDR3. The CDR3 protein is CASSLTGNEQFF. The CDR3 coding sequence is TGTGCCAGCAGCTTGACAGGGAATGAGCAGTTCTTC. The chain joins TRBV7-2 to TRBJ2-1, with 7 bases fitting TRBD1. Trimming took 3 bases from V and 7 from J; bases not matched to a gene: 0. The CDR3 totals 12 residues. Germline loops: CDR1 SGHTA, CDR2 FQGNSA.

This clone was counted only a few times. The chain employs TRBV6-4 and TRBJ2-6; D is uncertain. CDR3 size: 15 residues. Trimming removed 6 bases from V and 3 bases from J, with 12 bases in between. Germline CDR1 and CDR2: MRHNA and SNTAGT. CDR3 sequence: CASSDDNSGANVLTF. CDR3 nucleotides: TGTGCCAGCAGCGATGACAATAGTGGGGCCAACGTCCTGACTTTC.

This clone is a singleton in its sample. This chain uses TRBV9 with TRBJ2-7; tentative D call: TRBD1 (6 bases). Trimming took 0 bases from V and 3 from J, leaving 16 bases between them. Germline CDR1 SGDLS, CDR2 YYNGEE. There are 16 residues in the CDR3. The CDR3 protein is CASSVVRTEGFYEQYF. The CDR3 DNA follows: TGTGCCAGCAGCGTAGTAAGGACAGAAGGATTCTACGAGCAGTACTTC.

In DNA, the CDR3 is TGTGCCAGCATCTCAGGACAGAGCTCCTACAATGAGCAGTTCTTC. It codes for CASISGQSSYNEQFF. The rearrangement links TRBV28 to TRBJ2-1, with D possibly matching TRBD1 (6 bases). The germline V and J ends were trimmed by 7 bases and 0 bases, with 13 bases remaining between them. This CDR3 region has 15 residues. CDR1 and CDR2 (germline): MDHEN, SYDVKM.

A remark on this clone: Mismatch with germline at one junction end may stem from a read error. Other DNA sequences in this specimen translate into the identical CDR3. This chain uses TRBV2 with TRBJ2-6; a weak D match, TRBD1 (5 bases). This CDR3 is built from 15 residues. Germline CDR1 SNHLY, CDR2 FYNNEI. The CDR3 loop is CASSEYPSGANGLTF. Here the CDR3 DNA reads TGTGCCAGCAGCGAATACCCCTCTGGGGCCAACGGCCTGACTTTC.

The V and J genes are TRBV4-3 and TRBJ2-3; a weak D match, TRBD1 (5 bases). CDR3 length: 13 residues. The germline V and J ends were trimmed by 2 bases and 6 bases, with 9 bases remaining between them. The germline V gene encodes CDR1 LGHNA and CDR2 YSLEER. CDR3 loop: CASSQQGSDTQYF. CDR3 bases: TGCGCCAGCAGCCAACAGGGCTCGGATACGCAGTATTTT.

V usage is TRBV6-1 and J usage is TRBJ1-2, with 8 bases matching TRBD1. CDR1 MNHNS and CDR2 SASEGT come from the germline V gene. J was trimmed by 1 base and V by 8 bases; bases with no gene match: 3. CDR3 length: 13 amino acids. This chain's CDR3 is CASRTGGNYGYTF. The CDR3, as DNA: TGTGCCAGCCGAACAGGGGGTAACTATGGCTACACCTTC.